This T cell receptor beta chain was retrieved from a study of cytomegalovirus exposure and HLA in healthy donors. PCR was performed using 60 Vbeta and 13 Jbeta primers. Clones were read by immunoSEQ multiplex PCR, and TCRdb kept only the in-frame ones, dropping some. Of some 57,000 clones listed, about 69% are singletons. V lost 1 base and J lost 4; bases outside the gene matches: 11. CDR3 length equals 18 residues. In germline, CDR1 is SGHRS, CDR2 YFSETQ. The table lists this clone with a count of one. Its antigen is not identified. General study findings and limits: Analysis was carried out at a later point, and it linked a missense DCLRE1C variant to TCR beta V- and J-gene trimming. Previous analysis showed most TCR beta V segments were productive about 90% or about 30% of the time. The records held CMV serostatus as the only immune exposure information.

The TCR sequence derives from a woman between 25 and 40 years old in good health and CMV-seronegative. The chain joins TRBV5-1 to TRBJ2-2; TRBD2 aligns across 9 bases. The specimen sequenced was PBMCs. The CDR3 DNA reads TGCGCCAGCAGCTTGAGGTCTAGCGGGAAGGCTGTCACCGGGGAGCTGTTTTTT. Its protein product is CASSLRSSGKAVTGELFF.